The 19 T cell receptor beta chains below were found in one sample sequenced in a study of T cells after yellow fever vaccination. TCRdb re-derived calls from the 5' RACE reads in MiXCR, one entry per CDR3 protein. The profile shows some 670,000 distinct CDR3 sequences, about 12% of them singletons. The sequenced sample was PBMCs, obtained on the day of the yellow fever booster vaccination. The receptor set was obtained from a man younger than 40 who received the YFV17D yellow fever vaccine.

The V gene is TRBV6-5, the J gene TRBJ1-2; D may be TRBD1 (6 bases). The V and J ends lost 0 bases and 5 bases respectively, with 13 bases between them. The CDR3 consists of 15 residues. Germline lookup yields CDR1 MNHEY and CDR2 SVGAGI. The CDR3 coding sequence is TGTGCCAGCAGTTACTCGGGGGGCGGTGGATATGGCTACACCTTC. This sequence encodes CASSYSGGGGYGYTF.

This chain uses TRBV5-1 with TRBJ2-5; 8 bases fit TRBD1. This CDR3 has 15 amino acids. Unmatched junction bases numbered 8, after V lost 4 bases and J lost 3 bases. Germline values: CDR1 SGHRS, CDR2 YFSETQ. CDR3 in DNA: TGCGCCAGCAGCCCCAGCCACAGGGGGGAAGAGACCCAGTACTTC. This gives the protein CASSPSHRGEETQYF.

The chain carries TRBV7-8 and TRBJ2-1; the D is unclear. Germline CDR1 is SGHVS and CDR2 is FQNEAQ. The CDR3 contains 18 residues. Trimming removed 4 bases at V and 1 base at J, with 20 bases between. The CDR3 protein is CASSSSRGHRLSYNEQFF. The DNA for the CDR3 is TGTGCCAGCAGCTCCTCAAGAGGCCACCGACTGTCCTACAATGAGCAGTTCTTC.

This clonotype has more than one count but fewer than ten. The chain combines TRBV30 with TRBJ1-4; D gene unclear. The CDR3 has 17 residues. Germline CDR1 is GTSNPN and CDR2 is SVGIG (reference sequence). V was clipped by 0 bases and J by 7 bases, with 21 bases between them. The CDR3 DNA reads TGTGCCTGGAGTGTAGGGTTGATCGCCCTCTATGGTGAAAAACTGTTTTTT. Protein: CAWSVGLIALYGEKLFF.

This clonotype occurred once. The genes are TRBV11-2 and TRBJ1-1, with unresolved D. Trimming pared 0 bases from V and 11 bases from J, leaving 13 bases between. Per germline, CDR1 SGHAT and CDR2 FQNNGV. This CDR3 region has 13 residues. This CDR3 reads CASSLDVTQPAFF. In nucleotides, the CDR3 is TGTGCCAGCAGCTTAGATGTGACCCAGCCGGCTTTCTTT.

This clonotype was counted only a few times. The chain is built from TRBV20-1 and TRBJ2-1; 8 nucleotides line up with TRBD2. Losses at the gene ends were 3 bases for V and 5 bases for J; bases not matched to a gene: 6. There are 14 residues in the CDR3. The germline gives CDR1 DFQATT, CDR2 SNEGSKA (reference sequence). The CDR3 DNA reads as TGCAGTGCTAGGGTTAGCGGGAACCACAATGAGCAGTTCTTC. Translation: CSARVSGNHNEQFF.

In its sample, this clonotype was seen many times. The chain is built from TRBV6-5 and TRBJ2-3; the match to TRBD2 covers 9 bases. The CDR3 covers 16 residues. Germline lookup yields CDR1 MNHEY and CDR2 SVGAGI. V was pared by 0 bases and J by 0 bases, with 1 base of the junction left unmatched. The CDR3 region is CASSYSAGGSTDTQYF. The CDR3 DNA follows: TGTGCCAGCAGTTACTCTGCGGGAGGGAGCACAGATACGCAGTATTTT.

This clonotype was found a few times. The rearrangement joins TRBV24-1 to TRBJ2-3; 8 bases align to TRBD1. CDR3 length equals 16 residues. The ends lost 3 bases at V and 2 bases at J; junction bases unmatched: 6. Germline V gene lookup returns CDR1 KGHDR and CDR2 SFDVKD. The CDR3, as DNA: TGTGCCACCAGTGATGCAGGGGGCAAACACACAGATACGCAGTATTTT. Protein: CATSDAGGKHTDTQYF.

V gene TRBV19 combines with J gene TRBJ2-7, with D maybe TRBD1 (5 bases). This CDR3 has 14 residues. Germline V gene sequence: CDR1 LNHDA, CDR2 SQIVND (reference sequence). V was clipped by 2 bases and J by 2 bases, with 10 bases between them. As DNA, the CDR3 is TGTGCCAGTAGTATATCCCAGGGCACCTACGAGCAGTACTTC. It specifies CASSISQGTYEQYF. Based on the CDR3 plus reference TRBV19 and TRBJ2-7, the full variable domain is DGGITQSPKYLFRKEGQNVTLSCEQNLNHDAMYWYRQDPGQGLRLIYYSQIVNDFQKGDIAEGYSVSREKKESFPLTVTSAQKNPTAFYLCASSISQGTYEQYFGPGTRLTVT.

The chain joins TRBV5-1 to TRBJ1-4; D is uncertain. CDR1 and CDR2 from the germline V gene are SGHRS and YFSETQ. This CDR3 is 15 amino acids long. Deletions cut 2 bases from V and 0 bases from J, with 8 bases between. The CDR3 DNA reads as TGCGCCAGCAGCTTTGGGTTTGCAACTAATGAAAAACTGTTTTTT. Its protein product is CASSFGFATNEKLFF.

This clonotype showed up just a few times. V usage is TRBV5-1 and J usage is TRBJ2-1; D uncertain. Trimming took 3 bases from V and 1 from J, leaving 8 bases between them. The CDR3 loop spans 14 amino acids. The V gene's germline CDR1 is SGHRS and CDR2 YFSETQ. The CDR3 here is CASSSDASYNEQFF. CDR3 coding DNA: TGCGCCAGCAGCTCCGACGCTTCCTACAATGAGCAGTTCTTC.

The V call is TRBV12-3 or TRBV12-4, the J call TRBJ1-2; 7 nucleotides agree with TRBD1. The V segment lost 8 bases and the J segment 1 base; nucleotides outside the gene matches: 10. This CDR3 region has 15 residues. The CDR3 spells CASSNRGQLNYGYTF. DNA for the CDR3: TGTGCCAGCTCCAACAGGGGACAGCTTAACTATGGCTACACCTTC.

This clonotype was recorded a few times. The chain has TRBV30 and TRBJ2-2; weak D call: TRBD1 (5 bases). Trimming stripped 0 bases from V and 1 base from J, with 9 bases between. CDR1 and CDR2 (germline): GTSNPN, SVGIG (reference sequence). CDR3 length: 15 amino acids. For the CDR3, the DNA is TGTGCCTGGAGTGTACCCCAGGGGAACACCGGGGAGCTGTTTTTT. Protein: CAWSVPQGNTGELFF.

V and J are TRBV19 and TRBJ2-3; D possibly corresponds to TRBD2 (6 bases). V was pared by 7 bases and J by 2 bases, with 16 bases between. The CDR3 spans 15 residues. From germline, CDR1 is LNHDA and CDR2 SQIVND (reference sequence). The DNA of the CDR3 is TGTGCCAGTACCCCTGGCGGGGCCTACACAGATACGCAGTATTTT. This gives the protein CASTPGGAYTDTQYF.

CDR3 nucleotides: TGCGCCAGCAGTCGGACTAGCGGGAGTACAGAGACCCAGTACTTC. As protein: CASSRTSGSTETQYF. This rearrangement joins TRBV4-1 to TRBJ2-5; 13 bases align to TRBD2. This CDR3 has 15 amino acids. Trimming at V came to 6 bases and at J to 4 bases, leaving 5 bases not matched to a gene. Germline V gene lookup returns CDR1 MGHRA and CDR2 YSYEKL.

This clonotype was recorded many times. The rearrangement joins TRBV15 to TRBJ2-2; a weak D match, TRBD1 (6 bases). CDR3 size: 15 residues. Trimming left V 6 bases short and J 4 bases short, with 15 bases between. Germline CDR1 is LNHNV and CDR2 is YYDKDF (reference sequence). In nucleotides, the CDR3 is TGTGCCACCAGAAATCAGGGGATAGGCACCGGGGAGCTGTTTTTT. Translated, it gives CATRNQGIGTGELFF.

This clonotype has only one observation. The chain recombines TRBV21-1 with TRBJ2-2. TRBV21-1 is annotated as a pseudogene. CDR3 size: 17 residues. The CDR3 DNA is TGTGCCAGTAATACAGGTCCGGGGGTTCCGAACACCGGGGAGCTGTTTTTT. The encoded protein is CASNTGPGVPNTGELFF.

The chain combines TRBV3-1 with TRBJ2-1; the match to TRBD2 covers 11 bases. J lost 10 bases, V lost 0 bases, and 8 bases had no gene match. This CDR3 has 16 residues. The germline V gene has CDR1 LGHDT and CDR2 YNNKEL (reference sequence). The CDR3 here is CASSQEGLAGGHEQFF. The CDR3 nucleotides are TGTGCCAGCAGCCAAGAGGGGCTAGCGGGAGGCCACGAGCAGTTCTTC.

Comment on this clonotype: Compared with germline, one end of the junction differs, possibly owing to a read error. The CDR3 here is CASSPLGNPEAFF. CDR3 coding DNA: TGCGCCAGCAGCCCTCTGGGGAACCCTGAAGCTTTCTTT. The rearrangement links TRBV5-1 to TRBJ1-1; D uncertain. The CDR3 is 13 amino acids. Looked up from germline, CDR1 is SGHRS and CDR2 is YFSETQ.